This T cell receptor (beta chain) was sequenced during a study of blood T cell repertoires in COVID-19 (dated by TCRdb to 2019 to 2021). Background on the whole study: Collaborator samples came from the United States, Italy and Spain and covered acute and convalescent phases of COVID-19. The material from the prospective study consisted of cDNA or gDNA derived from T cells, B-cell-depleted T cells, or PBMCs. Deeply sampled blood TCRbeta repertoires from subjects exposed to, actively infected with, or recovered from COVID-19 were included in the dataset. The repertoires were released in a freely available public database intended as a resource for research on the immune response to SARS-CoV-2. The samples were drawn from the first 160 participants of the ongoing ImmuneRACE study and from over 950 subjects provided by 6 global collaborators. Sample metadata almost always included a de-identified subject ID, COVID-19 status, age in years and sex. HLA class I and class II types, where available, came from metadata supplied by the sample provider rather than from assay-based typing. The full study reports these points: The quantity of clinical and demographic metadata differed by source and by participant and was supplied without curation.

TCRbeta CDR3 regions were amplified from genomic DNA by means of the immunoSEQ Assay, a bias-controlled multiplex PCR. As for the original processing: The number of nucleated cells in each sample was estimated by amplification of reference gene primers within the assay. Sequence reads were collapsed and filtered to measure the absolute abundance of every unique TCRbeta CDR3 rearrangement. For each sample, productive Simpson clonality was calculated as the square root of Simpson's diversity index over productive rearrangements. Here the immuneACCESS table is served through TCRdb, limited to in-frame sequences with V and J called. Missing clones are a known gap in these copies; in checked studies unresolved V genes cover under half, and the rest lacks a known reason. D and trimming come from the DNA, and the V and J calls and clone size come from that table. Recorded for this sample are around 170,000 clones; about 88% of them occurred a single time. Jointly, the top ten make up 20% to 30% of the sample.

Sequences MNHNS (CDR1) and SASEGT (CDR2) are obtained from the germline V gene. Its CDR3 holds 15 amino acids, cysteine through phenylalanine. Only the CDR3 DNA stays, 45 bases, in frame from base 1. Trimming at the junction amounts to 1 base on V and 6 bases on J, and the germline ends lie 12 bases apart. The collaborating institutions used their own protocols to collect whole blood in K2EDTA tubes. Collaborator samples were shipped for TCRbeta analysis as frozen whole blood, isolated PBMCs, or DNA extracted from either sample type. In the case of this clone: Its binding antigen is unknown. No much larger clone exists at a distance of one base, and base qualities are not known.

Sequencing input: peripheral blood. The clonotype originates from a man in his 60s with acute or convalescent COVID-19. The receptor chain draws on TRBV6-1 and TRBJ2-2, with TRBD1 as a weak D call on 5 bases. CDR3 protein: CASSEVDSPAGELFF. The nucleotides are TGTGCCAGCAGTGAAGTTGACAGCCCGGCCGGGGAGCTGTTTTTT.